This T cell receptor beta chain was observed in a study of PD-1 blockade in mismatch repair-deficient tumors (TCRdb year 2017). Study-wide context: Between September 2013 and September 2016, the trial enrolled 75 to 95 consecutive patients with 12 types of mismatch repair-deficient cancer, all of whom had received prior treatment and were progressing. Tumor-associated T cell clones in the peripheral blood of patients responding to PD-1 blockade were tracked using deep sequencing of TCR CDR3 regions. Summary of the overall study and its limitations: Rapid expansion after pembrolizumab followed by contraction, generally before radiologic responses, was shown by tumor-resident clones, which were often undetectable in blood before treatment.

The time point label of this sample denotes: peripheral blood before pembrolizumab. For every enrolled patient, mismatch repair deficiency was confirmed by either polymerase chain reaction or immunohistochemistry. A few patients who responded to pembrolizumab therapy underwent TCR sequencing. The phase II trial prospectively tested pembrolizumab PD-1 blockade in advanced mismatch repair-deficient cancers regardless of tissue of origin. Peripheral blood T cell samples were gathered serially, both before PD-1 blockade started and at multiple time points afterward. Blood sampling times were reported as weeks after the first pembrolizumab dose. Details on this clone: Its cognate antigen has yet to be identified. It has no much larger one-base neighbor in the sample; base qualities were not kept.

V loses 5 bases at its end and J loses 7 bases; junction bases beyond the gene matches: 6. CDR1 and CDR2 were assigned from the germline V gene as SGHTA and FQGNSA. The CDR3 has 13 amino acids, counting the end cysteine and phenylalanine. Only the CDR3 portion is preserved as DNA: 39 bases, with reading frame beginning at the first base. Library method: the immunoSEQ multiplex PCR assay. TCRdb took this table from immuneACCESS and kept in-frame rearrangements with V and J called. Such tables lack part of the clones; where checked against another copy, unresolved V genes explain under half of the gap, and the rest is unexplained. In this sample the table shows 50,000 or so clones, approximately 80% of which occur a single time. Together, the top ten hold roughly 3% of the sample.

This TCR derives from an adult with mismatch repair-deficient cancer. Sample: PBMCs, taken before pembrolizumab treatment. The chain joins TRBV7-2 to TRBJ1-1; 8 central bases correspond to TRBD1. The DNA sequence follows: TGTGCCAGCAGCATGACCGGGACAGGTGAAGCTTTCTTT. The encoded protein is CASSMTGTGEAFF.